This TCR beta chain was obtained from a study of blood T cell repertoires in COVID-19 (dated by TCRdb to 2018 to 2021). The study in broad terms: Samples covering the acute and convalescent phases of COVID-19 were provided by collaborators in the United States, Italy and Spain. The prospective study material was composed of cDNA or gDNA derived from T cells, B-cell-depleted T cells, or PBMCs. Deeply sampled blood TCRbeta repertoires from subjects exposed to, actively infected with, or recovered from COVID-19 were included in the dataset. The repertoires were released in a freely available public database intended as a resource for research on the immune response to SARS-CoV-2. The samples were drawn from the first 160 participants of the ongoing ImmuneRACE study and from 1,254 subjects provided by 6 global collaborators. A de-identified subject ID, COVID-19 status, age in years and sex were almost always included in the sample metadata. HLA class I and class II types, where available, came from metadata supplied by the sample provider rather than from assay-based typing. Results the study describes overall, beyond this receptor: The quantity of clinical and demographic metadata differed by source and by participant and was supplied without curation.

Whole blood was collected in K2EDTA tubes by collaborating institutions according to the institutions' own protocols. For TCRbeta analysis, collaborators shipped samples in one of three forms: frozen whole blood, isolated PBMCs, or DNA extracted from either of those sample types. The immunoSEQ Assay, a bias-controlled multiplex PCR, was used to amplify TCRbeta CDR3 regions from genomic DNA. The paper's data handling went like this. The number of nucleated cells in each sample was estimated by amplification of reference gene primers within the assay. To quantify the absolute abundance of each unique TCRbeta CDR3 rearrangement, sequence reads were collapsed and filtered. For each sample, productive Simpson clonality was calculated as the square root of Simpson's diversity index over productive rearrangements. In its TCRdb copy, this immuneACCESS table keeps in-frame sequences only and misses some clones. Where compared with another copy, unresolved V genes explain less than half of these, and the others have no known cause. The V and J calls and the clone size are those of that table, but D and trimming were determined from the DNA. The sample contains around 130,000 clones, roughly 80% of them found a single time. Roughly 15% of the sample is taken by the ten largest.

To note about this clone: The antigen this receptor binds is unknown. There are no base qualities to consult, and no much larger clone falls within one base.

The V end gives up 3 bases and the J end 6 bases, leaving 5 bases in the junction not matched to a gene. From the germline V gene (reference sequence), CDR1 is LNHDA and CDR2 is SQIVND. The CDR3 holds 14 amino acids from the cysteine to the phenylalanine. The entry retains the CDR3 DNA only, 42 bases that are in frame from base 1. The TCR originated in a man aged 50-60 years with acute or convalescent COVID-19. The specimen was peripheral blood. The rearranged segments are TRBV19 and TRBJ1-5; 7 of the junction bases match TRBD1. Here the CDR3 is given as CASSIQGGGQPQHF. DNA sequence: TGTGCCAGTAGTATTCAGGGGGGAGGTCAGCCCCAGCATTTT.